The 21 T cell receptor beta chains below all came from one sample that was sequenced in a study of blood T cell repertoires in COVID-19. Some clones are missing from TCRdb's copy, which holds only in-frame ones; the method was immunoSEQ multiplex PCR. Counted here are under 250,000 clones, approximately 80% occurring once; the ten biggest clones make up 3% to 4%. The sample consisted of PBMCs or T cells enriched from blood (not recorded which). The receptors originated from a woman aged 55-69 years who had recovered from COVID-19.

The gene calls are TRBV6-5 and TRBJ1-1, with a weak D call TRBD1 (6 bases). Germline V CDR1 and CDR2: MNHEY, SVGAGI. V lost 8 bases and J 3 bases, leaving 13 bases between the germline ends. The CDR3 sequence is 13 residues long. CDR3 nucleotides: TGTGCCAGCTACAGGGTGGGGCACACTGAAGCTTTCTTT. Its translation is CASYRVGHTEAFF.

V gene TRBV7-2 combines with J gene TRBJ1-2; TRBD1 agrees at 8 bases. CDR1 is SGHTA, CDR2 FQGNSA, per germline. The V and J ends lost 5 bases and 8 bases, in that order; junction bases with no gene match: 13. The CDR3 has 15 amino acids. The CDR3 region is CASSEGGGRGHGYTF. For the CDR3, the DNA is TGTGCCAGCAGCGAAGGAGGGGGCAGGGGGCACGGCTACACCTTC.

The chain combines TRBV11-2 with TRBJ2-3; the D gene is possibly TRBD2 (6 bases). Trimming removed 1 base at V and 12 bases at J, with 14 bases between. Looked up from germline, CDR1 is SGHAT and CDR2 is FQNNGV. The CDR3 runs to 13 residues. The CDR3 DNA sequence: TGTGCCAGCAGCTTAGTTCCGGGGGTCGACCAGTATTTT. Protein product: CASSLVPGVDQYF.

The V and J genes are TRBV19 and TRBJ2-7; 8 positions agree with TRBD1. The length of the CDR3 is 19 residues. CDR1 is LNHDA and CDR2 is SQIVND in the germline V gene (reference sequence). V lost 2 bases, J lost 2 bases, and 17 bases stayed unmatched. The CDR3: CASSIRSYGTGATPYEQYF. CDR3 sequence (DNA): TGTGCCAGTAGTATACGCTCCTACGGGACAGGAGCTACACCCTACGAGCAGTACTTC.

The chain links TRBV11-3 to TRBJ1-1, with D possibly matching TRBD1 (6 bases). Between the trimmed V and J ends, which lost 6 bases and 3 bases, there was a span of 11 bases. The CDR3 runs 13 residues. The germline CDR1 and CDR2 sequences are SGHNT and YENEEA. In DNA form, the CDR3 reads TGTGCCAGCAGTTTGGACAGATACACTGAAGCTTTCTTT. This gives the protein CASSLDRYTEAFF.

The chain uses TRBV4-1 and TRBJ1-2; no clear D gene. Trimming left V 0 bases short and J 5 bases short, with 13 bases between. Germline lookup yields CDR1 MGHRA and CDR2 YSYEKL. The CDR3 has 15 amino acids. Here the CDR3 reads CASSQDGGGGYGYTF. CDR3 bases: TGCGCCAGCAGCCAAGACGGAGGAGGCGGATATGGCTACACCTTC.

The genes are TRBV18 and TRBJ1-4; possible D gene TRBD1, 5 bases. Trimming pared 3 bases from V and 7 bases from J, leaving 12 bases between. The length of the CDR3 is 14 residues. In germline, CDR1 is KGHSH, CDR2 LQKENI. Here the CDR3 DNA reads TGTGCCAGCTCACCTTCCCAGGGTATTGAAAAACTGTTTTTT. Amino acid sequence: CASSPSQGIEKLFF. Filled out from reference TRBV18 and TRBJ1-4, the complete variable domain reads NAGVMQNPRHLVRRRGQEARLRCSPMKGHSHVYWYRQLPEEGLKFMVYLQKENIIDESGMPKERFSAEFPKEGPSILRIQQVVRGDSAAYFCASSPSQGIEKLFFGSGTQLSVL.

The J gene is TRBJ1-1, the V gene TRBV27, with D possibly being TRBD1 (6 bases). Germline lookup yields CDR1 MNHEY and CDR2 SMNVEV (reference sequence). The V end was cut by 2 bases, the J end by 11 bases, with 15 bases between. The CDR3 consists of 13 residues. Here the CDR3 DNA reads TGTGCCAGCAGTTTACGGGACATGAGTAGGGCTTTCTTT. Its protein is CASSLRDMSRAFF.

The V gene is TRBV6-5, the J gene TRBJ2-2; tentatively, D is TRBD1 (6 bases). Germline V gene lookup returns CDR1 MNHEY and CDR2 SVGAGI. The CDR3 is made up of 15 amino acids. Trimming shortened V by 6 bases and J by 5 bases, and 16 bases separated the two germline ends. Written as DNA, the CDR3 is TGTGCCAGCAGACAAACAGGGACGGAGACCGGGGAGCTGTTTTTT. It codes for CASRQTGTETGELFF.

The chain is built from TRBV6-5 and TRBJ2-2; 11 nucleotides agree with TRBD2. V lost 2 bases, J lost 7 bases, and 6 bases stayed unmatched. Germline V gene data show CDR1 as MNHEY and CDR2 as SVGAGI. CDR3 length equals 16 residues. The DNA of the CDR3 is TGTGCCAGCAGTTACGGGGGGACTAGCGGAGGCGGGGAGCTGTTTTTT. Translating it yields CASSYGGTSGGGELFF.

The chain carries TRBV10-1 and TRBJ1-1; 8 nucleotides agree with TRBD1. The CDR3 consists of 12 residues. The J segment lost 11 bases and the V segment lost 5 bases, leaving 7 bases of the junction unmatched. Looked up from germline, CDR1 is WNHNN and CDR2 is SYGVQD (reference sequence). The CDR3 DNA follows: TGCGCCAGCAGTCCTGACAGGGGTGATGCTTTCTTT. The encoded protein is CASSPDRGDAFF.

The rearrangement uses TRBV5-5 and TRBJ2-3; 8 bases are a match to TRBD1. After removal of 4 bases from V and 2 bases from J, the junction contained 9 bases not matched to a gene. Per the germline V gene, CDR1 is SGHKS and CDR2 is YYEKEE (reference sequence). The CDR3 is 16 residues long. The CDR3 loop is CASSTGQGGNTDTQYF. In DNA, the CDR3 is TGTGCCAGCAGCACTGGACAGGGTGGGAACACAGATACGCAGTATTTT.

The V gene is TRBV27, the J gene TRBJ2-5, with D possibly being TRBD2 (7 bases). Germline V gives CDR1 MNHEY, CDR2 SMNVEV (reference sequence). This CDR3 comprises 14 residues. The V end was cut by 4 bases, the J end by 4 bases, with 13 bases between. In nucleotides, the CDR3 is TGTGCCAGCAGTTGGGGGGGGGCAAGAGAGACCCAGTACTTC. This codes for CASSWGGARETQYF.

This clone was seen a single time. In DNA, the CDR3 is TGCGCCAGCAGCTTGGGAACAGGGGGTAATTCACCCCTCCACTTT. Translating it yields CASSLGTGGNSPLHF. The chain uses TRBV5-1 and TRBJ1-6; 8 bases agree with TRBD1. The germline V gene encodes CDR1 SGHRS and CDR2 YFSETQ. Unmatched junction bases numbered 2, after V lost 0 bases and J lost 6 bases. The CDR3 is 15 residues long.

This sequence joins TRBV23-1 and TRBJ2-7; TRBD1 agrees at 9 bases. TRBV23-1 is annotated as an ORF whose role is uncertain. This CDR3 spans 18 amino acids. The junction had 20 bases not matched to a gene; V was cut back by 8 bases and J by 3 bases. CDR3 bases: TGCGCCAGCGGACCAGGGACAGGGATCCTCGTGGGCCACTACGAGCAGTACTTC. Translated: CASGPGTGILVGHYEQYF.

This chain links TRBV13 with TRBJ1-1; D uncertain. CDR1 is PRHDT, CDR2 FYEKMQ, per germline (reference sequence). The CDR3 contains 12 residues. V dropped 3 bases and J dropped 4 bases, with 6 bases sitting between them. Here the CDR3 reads CASSLRSTEAFF. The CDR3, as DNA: TGTGCCAGCAGCTTGAGGAGCACTGAAGCTTTCTTT.

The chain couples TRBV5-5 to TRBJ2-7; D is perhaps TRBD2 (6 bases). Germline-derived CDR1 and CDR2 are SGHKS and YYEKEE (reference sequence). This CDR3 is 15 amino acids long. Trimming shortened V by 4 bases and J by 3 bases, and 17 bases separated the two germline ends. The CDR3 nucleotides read TGTGCCAGCAGCCCCACGGGGGACGAGGTCTACGAGCAGTACTTC. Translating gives CASSPTGDEVYEQYF.

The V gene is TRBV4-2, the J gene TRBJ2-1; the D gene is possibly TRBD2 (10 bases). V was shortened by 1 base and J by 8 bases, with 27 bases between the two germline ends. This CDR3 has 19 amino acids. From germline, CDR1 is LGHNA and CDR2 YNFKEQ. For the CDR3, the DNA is TGTGCCAGCAGCCAAGTGGGACAGGGCCGGGCTAGCGGGAGTCATGAGCAGTTCTTC. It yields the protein CASSQVGQGRASGSHEQFF.

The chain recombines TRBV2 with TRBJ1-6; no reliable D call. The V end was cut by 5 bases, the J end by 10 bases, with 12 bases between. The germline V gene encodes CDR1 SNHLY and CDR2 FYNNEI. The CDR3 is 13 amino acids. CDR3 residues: CASSQSGPSPLHF. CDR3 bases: TGTGCCAGCAGTCAGAGCGGCCCATCACCCCTCCACTTT.

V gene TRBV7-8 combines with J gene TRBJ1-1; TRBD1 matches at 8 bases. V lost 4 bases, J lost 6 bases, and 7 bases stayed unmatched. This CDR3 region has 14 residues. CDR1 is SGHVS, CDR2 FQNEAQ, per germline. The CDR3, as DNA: TGTGCCAGCAGCTCTCCCGACAGGGGCCCTGAAGCTTTCTTT. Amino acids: CASSSPDRGPEAFF.

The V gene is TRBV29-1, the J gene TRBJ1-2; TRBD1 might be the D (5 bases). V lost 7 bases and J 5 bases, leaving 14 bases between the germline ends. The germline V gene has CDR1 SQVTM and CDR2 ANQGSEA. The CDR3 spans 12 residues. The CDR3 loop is CSGGDGTYGYTF. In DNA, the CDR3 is TGCAGCGGAGGCGACGGGACTTATGGCTACACCTTC.